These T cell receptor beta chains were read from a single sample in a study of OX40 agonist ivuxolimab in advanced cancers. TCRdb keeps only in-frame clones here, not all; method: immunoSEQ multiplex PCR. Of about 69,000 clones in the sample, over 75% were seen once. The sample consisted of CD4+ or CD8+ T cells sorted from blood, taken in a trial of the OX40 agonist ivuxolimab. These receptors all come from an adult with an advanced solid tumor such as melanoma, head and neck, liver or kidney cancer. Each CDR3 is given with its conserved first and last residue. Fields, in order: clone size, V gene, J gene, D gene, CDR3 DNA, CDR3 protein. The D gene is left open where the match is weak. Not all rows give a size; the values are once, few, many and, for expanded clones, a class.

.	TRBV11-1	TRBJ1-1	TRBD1	TGTGCCAGCAGCCTCGGACAGGCTATGAACACTGAAGCTTTCTTT	CASSLGQAMNTEAFF
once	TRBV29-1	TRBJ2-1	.	TGCAGCGTTGAAGAGTACAATGAGCAGTTCTTC	CSVEEYNEQFF
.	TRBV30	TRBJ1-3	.	TGTGCCTGGAGTGTAGGGCAGATCTCTGGAAACACCATATATTTT	CAWSVGQISGNTIYF
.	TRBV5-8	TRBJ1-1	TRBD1	TGTGCCAGCAGCCGCATGGACAGGCTGAACACTGAAGCTTTCTTT	CASSRMDRLNTEAFF
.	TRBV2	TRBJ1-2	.	TGTGCCAGCAGTAGACCAACTAACTATGGCTACACCTTC	CASSRPTNYGYTF
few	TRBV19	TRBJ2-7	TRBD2	TGTGCCTGCGGCAGGACTAGCGGGAGGAACGAGCAGTACTTC	CACGRTSGRNEQYF
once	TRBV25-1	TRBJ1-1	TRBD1	TGTGCCAGCAGTGGGCCGAACGACAGGGGAGAAGCTTTCTTT	CASSGPNDRGEAFF
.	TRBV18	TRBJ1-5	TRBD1	TGTGCCAGCTCACCGGACAGGGGTAGCAATCAGCCCCAGCATTTT	CASSPDRGSNQPQHF
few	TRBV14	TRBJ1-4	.	TGTGCCAGCAGCCAAGTAGGCGGAGGAGAAAAACTGTTTTTT	CASSQVGGGEKLFF
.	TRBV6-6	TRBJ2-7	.	TGTGCCAGCAGTTACCCCCGTTGGGGGGACGACGAGCAGTACTTC	CASSYPRWGDDEQYF
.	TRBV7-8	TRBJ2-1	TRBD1	TGTGCCAGCAAGATTTCGACCCGGGACAGGGGATACAATGAGCAGTTCTTC	CASKISTRDRGYNEQFF
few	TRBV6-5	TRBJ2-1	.	TGTGCCACCCCGATCCACTCCTACAATGAGCAGTTCTTC	CATPIHSYNEQFF
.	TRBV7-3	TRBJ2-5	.	TGTGCCAGCAGCACCCGAGGAGCAGAGACCCAGTACTTC	CASSTRGAETQYF
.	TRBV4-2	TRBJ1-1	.	TGTGCCAGCAGCCCCTCGGCTGGTATGAACACTGAAGCTTTCTTT	CASSPSAGMNTEAFF
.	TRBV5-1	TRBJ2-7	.	TGCGCCAGCAGCTCCACGGGACTCCAATACGAGCAGTACTTC	CASSSTGLQYEQYF
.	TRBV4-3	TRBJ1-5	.	TGCGCCAGCAGCCAAGAAGTCAGCGGCAGCGGGAATCAGCCCCAGCATTTT	CASSQEVSGSGNQPQHF
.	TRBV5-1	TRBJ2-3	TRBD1	TGCGCCAGCAGCTTGGAAGACAGGGGCACAGATACGCAGTATTTT	CASSLEDRGTDTQYF
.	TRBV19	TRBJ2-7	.	TGTGCCAGCTCCCGAGTAGGACAAACTTACGAGCAGTACTTC	CASSRVGQTYEQYF
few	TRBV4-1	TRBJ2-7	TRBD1	TGCGCCAGCAGTTACGGGACAGGGTCCTCCTACGAGCAGTACTTC	CASSYGTGSSYEQYF